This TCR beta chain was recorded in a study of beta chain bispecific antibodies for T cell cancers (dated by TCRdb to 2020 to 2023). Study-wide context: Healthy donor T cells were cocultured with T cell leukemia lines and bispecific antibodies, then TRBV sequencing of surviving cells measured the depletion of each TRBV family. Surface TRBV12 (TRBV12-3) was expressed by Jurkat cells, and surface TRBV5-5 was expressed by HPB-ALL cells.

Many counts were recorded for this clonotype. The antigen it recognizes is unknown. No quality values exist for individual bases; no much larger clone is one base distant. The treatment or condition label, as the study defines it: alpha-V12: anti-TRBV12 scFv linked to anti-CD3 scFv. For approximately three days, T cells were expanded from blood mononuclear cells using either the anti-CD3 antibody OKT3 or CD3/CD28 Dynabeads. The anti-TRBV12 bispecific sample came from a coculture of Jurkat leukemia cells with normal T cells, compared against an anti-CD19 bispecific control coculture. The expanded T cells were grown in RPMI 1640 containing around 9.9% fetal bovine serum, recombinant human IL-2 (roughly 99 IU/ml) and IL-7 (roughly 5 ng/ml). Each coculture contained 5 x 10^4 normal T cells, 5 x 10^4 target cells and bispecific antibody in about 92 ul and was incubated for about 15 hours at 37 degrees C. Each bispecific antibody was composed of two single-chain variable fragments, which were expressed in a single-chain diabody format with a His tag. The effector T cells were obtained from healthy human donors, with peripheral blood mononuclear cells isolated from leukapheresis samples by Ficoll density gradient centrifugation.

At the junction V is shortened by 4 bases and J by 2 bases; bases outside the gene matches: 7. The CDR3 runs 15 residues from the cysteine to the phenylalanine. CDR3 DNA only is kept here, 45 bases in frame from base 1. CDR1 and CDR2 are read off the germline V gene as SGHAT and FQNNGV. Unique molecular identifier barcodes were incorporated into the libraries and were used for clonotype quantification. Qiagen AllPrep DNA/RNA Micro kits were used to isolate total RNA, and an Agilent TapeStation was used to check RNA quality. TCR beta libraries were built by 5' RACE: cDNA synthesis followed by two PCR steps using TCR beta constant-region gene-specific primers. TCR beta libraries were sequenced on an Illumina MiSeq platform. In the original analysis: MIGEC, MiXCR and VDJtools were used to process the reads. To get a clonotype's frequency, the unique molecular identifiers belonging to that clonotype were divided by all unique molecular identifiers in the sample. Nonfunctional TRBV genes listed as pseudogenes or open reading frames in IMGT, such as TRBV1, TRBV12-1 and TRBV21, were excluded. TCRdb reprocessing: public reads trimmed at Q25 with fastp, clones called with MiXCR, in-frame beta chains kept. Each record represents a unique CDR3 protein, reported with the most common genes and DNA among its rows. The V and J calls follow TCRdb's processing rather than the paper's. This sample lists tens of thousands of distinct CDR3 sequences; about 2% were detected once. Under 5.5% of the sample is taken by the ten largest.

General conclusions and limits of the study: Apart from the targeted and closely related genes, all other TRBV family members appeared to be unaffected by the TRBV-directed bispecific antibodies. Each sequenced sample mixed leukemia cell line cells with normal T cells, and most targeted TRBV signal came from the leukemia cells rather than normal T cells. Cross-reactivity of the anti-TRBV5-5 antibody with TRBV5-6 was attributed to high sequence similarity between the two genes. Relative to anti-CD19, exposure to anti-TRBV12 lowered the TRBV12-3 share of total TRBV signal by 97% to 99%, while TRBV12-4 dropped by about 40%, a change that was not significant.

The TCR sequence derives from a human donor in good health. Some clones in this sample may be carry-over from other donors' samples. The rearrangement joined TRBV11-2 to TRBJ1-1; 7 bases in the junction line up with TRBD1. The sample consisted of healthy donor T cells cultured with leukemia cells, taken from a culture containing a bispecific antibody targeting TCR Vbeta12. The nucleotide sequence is TGTGCCAGCAGCTCACAACGGACAGGAAACACTGAAGCTTTCTTT. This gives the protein CASSSQRTGNTEAFF.